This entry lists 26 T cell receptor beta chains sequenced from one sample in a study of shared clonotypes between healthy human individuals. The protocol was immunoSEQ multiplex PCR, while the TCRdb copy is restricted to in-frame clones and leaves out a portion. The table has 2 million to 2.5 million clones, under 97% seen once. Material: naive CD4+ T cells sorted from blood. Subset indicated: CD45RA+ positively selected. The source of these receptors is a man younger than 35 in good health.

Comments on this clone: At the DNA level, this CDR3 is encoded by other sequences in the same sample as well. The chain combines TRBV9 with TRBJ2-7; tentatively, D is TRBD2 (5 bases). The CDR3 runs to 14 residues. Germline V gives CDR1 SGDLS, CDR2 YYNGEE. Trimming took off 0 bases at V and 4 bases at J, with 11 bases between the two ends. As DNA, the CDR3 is TGTGCCAGCAGCGTAGGTGAGGGCGCGTACGAGCAGTACTTC. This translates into CASSVGEGAYEQYF.

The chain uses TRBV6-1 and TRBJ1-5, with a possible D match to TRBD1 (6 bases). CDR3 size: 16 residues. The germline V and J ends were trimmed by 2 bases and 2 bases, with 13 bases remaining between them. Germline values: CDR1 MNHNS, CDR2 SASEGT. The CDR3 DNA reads TGTGCCAGCAGTGAATGGGGGCGCGGAGGCAATCAGCCCCAGCATTTT. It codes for CASSEWGRGGNQPQHF.

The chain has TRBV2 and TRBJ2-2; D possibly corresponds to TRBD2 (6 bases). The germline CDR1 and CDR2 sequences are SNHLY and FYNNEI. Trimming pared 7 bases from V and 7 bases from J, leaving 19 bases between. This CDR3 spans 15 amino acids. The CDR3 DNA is TGTGCCAGCACCCGAGGAGGGGCGAGTGGCGGGGAGCTGTTTTTT. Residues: CASTRGGASGGELFF. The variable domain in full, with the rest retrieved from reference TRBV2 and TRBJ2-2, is EPEVTQTPSHQVTQMGQEVILRCVPISNHLYFYWYRQILGQKVEFLVSFYNNEISEKSEIFDDQFSVERPDGSNFTLKIRSTKLEDSAMYFCASTRGGASGGELFFGEGSRLTVL.

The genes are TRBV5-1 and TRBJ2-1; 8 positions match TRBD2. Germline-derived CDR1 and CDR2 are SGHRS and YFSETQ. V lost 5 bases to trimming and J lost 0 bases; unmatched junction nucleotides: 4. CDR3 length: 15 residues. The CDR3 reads CASRKGTSSYNEQFF. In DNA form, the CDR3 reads TGCGCCAGCAGGAAAGGGACTAGCTCCTACAATGAGCAGTTCTTC.

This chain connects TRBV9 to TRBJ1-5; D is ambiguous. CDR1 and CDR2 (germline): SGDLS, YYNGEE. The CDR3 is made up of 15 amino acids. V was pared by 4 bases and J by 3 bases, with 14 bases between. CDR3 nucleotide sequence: TGTGCCAGCAGCCCTTCGGGGTTCCCCAATCAGCCCCAGCATTTT. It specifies CASSPSGFPNQPQHF.

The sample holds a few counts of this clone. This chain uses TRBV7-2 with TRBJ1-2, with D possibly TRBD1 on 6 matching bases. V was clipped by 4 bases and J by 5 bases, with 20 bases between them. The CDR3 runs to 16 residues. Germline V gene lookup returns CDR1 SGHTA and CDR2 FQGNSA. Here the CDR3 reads CASSWKGAGDFYGYTF. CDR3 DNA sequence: TGTGCCAGCAGCTGGAAAGGGGCAGGGGATTTTTATGGCTACACCTTC.

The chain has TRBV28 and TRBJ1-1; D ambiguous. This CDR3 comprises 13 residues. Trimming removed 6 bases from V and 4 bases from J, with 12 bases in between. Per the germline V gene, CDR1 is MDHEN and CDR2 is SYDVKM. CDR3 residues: CASSLTRGTEAFF. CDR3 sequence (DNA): TGTGCCAGCAGCTTAACTCGGGGCACTGAAGCTTTCTTT.

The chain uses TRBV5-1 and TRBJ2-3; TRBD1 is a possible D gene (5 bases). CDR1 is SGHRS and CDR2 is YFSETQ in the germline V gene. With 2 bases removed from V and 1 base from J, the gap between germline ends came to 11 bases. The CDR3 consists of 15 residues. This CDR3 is CASSLNRQRTDTQYF. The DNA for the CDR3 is TGCGCCAGCAGCTTAAATCGACAGCGCACAGATACGCAGTATTTT.

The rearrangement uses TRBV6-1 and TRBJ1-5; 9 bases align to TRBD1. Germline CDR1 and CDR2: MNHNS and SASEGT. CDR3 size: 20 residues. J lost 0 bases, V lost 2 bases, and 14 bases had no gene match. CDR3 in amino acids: CASSELVEQGAGISNQPQHF. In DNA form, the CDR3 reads TGTGCCAGCAGTGAATTGGTCGAACAGGGGGCTGGTATTAGCAATCAGCCCCAGCATTTT.

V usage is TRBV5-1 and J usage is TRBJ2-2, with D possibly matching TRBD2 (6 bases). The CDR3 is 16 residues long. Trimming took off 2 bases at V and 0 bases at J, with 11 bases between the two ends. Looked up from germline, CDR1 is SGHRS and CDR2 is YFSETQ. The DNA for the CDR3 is TGCGCCAGCAGCTTTAGCGGCGGGGCGAACACCGGGGAGCTGTTTTTT. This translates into CASSFSGGANTGELFF.

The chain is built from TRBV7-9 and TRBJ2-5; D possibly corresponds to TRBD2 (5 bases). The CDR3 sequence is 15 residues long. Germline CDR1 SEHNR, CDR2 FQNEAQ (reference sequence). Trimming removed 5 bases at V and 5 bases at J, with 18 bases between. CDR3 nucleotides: TGTGCCAGCAGCACCGAGATCCGGCCGGGGGAGACCCAGTACTTC. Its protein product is CASSTEIRPGETQYF.

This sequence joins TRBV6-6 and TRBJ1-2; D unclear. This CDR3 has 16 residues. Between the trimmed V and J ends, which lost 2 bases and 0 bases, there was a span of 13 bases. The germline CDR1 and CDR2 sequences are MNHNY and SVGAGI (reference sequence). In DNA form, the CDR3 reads TGTGCCAGCAGTTACGGACGCCTAAACCCTAACTATGGCTACACCTTC. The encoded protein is CASSYGRLNPNYGYTF.

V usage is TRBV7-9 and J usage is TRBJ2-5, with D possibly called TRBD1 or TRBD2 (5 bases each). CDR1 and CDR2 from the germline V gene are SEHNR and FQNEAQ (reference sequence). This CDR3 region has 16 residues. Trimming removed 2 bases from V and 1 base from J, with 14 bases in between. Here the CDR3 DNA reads TGTGCCAGCAGCTTACCCGGGACCCCGCTCCAAGAGACCCAGTACTTC. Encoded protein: CASSLPGTPLQETQYF.

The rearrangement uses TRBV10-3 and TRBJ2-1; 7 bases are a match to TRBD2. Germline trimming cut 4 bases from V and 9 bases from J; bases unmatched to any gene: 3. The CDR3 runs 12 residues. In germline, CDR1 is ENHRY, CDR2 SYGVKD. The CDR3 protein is CAISGGTTEQFF. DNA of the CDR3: TGTGCCATCAGTGGGGGGACTACTGAGCAGTTCTTC.

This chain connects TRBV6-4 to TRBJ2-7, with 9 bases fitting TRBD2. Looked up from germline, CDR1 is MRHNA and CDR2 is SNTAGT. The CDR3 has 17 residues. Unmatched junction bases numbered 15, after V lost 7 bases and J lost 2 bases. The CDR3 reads CASTQGISGRFPYEQYF. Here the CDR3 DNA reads TGTGCCAGCACCCAGGGGATTAGCGGGAGATTTCCCTACGAGCAGTACTTC.

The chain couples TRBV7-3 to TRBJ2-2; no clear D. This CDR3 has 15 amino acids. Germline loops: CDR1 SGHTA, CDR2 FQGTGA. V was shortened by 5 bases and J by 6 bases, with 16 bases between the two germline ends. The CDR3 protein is CASSPDSALAGELFF. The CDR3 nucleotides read TGTGCCAGCAGCCCCGACTCCGCCCTAGCCGGGGAGCTGTTTTTT.

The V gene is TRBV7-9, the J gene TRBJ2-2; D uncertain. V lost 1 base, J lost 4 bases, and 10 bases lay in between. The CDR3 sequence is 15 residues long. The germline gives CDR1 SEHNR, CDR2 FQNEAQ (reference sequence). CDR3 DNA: TGTGCCAGCAGCTTAGACGGTTTTCTCACCGGGGAGCTGTTTTTT. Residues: CASSLDGFLTGELFF.

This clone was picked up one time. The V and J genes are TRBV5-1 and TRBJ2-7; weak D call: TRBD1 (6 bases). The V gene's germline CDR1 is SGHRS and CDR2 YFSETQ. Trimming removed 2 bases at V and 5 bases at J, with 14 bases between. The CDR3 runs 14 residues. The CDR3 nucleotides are TGCGCCAGCAGCTTCGACAGGCCCCCCCACGAGCAGTACTTC. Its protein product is CASSFDRPPHEQYF.

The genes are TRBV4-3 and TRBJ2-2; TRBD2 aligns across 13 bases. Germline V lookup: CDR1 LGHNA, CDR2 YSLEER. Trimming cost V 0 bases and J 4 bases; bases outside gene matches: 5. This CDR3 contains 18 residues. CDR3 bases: TGCGCCAGCAGCCAAGATCCAGGACTAGCGGGAGCCACCGGGGAGCTGTTTTTT. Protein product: CASSQDPGLAGATGELFF.

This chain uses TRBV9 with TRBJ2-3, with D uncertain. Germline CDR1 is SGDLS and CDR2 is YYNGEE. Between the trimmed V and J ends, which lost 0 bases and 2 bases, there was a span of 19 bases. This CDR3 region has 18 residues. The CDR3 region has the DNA TGTGCCAGCAGCGTAGGTCCTGCCCGACCCTATGCCACAGATACGCAGTATTTT. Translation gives CASSVGPARPYATDTQYF.

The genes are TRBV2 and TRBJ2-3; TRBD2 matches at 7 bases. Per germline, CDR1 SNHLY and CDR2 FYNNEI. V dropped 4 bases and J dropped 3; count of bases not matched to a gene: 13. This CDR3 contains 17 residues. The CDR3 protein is CASSAGRGNFITDTQYF. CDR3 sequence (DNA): TGTGCCAGCAGTGCGGGGCGGGGGAATTTTATAACAGATACGCAGTATTTT.

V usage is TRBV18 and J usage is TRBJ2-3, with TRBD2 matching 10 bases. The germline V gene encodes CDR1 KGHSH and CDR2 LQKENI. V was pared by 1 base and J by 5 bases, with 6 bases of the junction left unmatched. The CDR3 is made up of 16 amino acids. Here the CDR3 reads CASSPLASGSGDTQYF. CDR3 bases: TGTGCCAGCTCACCACTGGCTAGCGGGAGTGGAGATACGCAGTATTTT.

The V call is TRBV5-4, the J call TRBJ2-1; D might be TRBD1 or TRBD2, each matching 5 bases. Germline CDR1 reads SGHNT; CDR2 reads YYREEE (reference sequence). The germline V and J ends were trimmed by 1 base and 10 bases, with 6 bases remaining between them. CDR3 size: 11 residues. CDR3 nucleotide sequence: TGTGCCAGCAGCTTGTGGGGGGAGCAGTTCTTC. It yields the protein CASSLWGEQFF.

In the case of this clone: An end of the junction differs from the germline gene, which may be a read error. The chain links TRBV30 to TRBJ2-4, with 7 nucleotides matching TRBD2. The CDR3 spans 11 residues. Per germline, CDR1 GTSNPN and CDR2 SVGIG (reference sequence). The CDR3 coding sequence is TGTGCCTCGAGTCACCAGACTAGCAAGTACTTC. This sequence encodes CASSHQTSKYF.

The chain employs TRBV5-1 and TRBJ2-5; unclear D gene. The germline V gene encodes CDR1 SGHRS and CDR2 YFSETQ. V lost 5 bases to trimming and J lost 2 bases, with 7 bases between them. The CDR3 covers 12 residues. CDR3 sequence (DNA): TGCGCCAGCAGGAGGCAGCAAGAGACCCAGTACTTC. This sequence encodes CASRRQQETQYF.

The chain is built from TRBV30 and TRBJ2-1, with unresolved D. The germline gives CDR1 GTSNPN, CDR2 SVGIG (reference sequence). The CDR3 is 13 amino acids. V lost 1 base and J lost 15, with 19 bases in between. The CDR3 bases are TGTGCCTGGAGTGCCTGGCCCGGACGCGTCGGGTTCTTC. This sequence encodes CAWSAWPGRVGFF. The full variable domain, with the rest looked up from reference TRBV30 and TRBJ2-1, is SQTIHQWPATLVQPVGSPLSLECTVEGTSNPNLYWYRQAAGRGLQLLFYSVGIGQISSEVPQNLSASRPQDRQFILSSKKLLLSDSGFYLCAWSAWPGRVGFFGPGTRLTVL.